This record concerns one T cell receptor (beta chain) sequence. Its matching antigen is unknown. The data derive from a study of cytomegalovirus exposure and HLA in healthy donors. Points from the study as a whole: Associated with cytomegalovirus, according to the listing, were around 170 TCR beta chains. A missense variant in DCLRE1C was later tied to TCR beta V- and J-gene trimming.

The trim removed 1 base at V and 8 bases at J, leaving 8 bases unmatched. The CDR3 loop spans 15 amino acids. Germline CDR1 is MGHRA and CDR2 is YSYEKL. With 60 Vbeta and 13 Jbeta primers, the PCR was carried out. The protocol was immunoSEQ multiplex PCR, while the TCRdb copy is restricted to in-frame clones and leaves out a portion. The table counts approximately 72,000 clones; 5% lies in the top ten. The clonotype was recovered from a woman aged 40 to 50 in good health and CMV-seropositive. V gene TRBV4-1 combines with J gene TRBJ2-7, with 10 bases that match TRBD1. The source material was PBMCs. The CDR3 DNA reads as TGCGCCAGCAGCCAAGGGGGACAGGGGCCTTGGCAGCAGTACTTC. Amino acid sequence: CASSQGGQGPWQQYF.